The entry that follows covers one TCR beta chain sequence. Its antigen is unknown. This specimen comes from a study of cytomegalovirus exposure and HLA in healthy donors. Trimming stripped 8 bases from V and 0 bases from J, with 16 bases between. Germline CDR1 and CDR2: MNHEY and SVGAGI. The CDR3 is 15 amino acids. 60 Vbeta and 13 Jbeta primers were used in PCR. The assay was immunoSEQ multiplex PCR, and TCRdb's table has in-frame clones only and misses some. The sample carries about 130,000 clones, approximately 82% recorded once. Study-level results: Previously analyzed data showed that most TCR beta V segments were productive at a frequency of about 87% or about 30%.

The sequence came from a woman younger than 30 in good health and CMV-seropositive. The source material was PBMCs. This chain joins TRBV6-5 and TRBJ1-2; the D gene is possibly TRBD1 (5 bases). In DNA, the CDR3 is TGTGCCAGCTTCTTTGGGGGGGAGGCTAACTATGGCTACACCTTC. Its protein product is CASFFGGEANYGYTF.